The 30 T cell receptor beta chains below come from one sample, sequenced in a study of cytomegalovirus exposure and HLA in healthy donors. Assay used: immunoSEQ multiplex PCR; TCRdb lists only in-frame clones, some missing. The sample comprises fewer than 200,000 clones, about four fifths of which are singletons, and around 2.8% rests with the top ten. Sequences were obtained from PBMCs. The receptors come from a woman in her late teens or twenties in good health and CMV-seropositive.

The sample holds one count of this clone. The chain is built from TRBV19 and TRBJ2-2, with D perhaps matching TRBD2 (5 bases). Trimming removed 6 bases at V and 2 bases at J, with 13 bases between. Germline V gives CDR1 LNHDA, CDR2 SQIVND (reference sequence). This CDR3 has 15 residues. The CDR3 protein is CASRYTGINTGELFF. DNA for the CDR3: TGTGCCAGTAGATATACCGGGATCAACACCGGGGAGCTGTTTTTT.

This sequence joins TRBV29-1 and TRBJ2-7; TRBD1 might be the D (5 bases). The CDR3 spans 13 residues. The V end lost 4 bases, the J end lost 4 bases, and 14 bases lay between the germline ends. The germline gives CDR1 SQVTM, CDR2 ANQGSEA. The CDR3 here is CSVGRSQGYEQYF. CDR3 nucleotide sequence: TGCAGCGTTGGCCGAAGCCAGGGTTACGAGCAGTACTTC.

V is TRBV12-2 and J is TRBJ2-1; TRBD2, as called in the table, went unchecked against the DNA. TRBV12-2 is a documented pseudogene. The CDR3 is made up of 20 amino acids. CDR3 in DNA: TGTGCAAGTCGCTTAGGTAGGGGACTAGACTGCTTCAGCTCCTACAATGAGCAGTTCTTC. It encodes CASRLGRGLDCFSSYNEQFF.

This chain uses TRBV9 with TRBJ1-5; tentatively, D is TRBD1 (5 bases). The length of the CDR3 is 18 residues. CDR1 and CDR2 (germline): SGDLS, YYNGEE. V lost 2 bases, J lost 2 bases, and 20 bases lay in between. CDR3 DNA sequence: TGTGCCAGCAGCGTCAACACCAAACAGGTTACGGGCAATCAGCCCCAGCATTTT. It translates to CASSVNTKQVTGNQPQHF.

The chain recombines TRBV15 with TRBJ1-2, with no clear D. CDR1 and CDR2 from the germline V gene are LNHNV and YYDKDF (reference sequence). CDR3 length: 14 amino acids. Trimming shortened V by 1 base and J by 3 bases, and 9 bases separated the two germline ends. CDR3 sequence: CATSRGNGDYGYTF. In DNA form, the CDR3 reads TGTGCCACCAGCAGAGGGAACGGGGACTATGGCTACACCTTC.

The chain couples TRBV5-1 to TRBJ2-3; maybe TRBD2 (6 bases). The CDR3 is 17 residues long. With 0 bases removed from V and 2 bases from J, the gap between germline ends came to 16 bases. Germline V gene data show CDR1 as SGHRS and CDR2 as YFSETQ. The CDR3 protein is CASSLEMGLQTTDTQYF. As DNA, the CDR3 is TGCGCCAGCAGCTTGGAAATGGGACTCCAAACCACAGATACGCAGTATTTT.

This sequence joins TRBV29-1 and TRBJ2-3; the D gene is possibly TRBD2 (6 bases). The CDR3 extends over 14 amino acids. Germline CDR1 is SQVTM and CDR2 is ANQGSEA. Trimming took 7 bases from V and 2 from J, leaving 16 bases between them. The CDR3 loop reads CSGILARPTDTQYF. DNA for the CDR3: TGCAGCGGGATACTAGCTCGCCCCACAGATACGCAGTATTTT.

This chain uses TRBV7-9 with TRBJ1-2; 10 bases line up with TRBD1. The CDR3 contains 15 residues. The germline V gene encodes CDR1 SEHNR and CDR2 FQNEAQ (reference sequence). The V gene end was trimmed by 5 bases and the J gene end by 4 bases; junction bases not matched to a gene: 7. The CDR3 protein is CASSHWTGGPYGYTF. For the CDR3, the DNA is TGTGCCAGCAGCCATTGGACAGGGGGTCCCTATGGCTACACCTTC.

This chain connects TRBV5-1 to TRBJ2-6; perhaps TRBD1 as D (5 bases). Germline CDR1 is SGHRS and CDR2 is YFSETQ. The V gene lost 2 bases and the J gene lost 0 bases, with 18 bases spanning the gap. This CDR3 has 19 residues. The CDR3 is CASSFQGSGPGSGANVLTF. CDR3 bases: TGCGCCAGCAGCTTTCAGGGTTCAGGCCCCGGCTCTGGGGCCAACGTCCTGACTTTC.

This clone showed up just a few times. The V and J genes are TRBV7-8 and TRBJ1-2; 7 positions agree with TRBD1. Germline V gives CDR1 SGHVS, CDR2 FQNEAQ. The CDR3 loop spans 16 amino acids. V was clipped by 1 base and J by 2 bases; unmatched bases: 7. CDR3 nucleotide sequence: TGTGCCAGCAGCTTAGAAGTGGGACAGCTAAACTATGGCTACACCTTC. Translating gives CASSLEVGQLNYGYTF. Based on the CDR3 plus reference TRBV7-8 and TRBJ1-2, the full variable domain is GAGVSQSPRYKVAKRGQDVALRCDPISGHVSLFWYQQALGQGPEFLTYFQNEAQLDKSGLPSDRFFAERPEGSVSTLKIQRTQQEDSAVYLCASSLEVGQLNYGYTFGSGTRLTVV.

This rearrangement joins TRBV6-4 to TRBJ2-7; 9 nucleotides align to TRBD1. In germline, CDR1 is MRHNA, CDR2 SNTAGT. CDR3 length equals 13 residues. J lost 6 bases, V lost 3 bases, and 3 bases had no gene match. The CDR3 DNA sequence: TGTGCCAGCAGTGAGGGGACAGGGACCGAGCAGTACTTC. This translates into CASSEGTGTEQYF.

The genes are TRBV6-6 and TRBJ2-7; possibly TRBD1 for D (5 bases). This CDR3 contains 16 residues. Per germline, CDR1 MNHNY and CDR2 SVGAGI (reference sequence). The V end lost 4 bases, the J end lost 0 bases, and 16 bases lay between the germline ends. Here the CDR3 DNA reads TGTGCCAGCAGTTCCCCCCGACAGAGGAGCTCCTACGAGCAGTACTTC. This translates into CASSSPRQRSSYEQYF.

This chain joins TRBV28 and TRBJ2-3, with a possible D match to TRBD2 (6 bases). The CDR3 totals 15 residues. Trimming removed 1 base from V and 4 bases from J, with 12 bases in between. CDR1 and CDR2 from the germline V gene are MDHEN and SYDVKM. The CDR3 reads CASSLSPTGADTQYF. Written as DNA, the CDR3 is TGTGCCAGCAGTTTATCCCCCACGGGGGCAGATACGCAGTATTTT.

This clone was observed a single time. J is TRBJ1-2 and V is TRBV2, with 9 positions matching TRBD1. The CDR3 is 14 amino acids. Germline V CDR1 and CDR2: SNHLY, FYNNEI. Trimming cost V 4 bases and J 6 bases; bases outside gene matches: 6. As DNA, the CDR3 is TGTGCCAGCAGTGTCCGGGACAGGGACCATGGCTACACCTTC. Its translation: CASSVRDRDHGYTF.

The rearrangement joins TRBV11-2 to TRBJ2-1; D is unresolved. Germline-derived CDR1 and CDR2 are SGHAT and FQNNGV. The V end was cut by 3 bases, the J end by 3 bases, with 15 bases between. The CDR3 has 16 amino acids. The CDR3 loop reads CASSFSQGNLYNEQFF. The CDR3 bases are TGTGCCAGCAGCTTTAGCCAAGGCAACCTCTACAATGAGCAGTTCTTC.

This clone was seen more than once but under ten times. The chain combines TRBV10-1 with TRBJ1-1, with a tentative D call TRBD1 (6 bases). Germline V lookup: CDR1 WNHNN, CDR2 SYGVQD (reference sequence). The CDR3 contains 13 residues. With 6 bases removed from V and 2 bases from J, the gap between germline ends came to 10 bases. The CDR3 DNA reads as TGCGCCAGCAGCGAACAGGGAAACACTGAAGCTTTCTTT. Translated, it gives CASSEQGNTEAFF.

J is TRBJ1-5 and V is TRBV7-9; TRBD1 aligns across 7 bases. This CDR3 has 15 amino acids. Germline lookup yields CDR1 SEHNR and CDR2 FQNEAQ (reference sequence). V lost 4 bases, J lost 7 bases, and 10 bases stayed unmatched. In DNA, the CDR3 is TGTGCCAGCAGCTCTTTCCGGGACAGCGAACAGCCCCAGCATTTT. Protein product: CASSSFRDSEQPQHF. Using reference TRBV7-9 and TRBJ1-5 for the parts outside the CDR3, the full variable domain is DTGVSQNPRHKITKRGQNVTFRCDPISEHNRLYWYRQTLGQGPEFLTYFQNEAQLEKSRLLSDRFSAERPKGSFSTLEIQRTEQGDSAMYLCASSSFRDSEQPQHFGDGTRLSIL.

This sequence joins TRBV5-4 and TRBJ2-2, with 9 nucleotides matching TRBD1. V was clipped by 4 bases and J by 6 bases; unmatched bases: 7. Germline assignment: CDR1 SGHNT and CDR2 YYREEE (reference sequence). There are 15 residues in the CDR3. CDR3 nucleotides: TGTGCCAGCAGCACCGGGGACAGGGAATCCGGGGAGCTGTTTTTT. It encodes CASSTGDRESGELFF.

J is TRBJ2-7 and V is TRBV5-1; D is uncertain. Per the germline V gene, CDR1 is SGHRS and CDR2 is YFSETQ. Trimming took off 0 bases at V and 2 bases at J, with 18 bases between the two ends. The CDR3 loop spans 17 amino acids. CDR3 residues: CASSLEPREFLPYEQYF. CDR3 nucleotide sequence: TGCGCCAGCAGCTTGGAACCACGAGAATTTCTACCCTACGAGCAGTACTTC.

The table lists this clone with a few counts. CDR3 nucleotide sequence: TGTGCCAGCAGTTTGAGCAGGGGGAGCTCCTATAATTCACCCCTCCACTTT. It specifies CASSLSRGSSYNSPLHF. The chain has TRBV27 and TRBJ1-6; 7 bases line up with TRBD1. Unmatched junction bases numbered 5, after V lost 3 bases and J lost 0 bases. The CDR3 has 17 amino acids. Per the germline V gene, CDR1 is MNHEY and CDR2 is SMNVEV (reference sequence).

CDR3: CATSRAGESTTEAFF. The CDR3 DNA follows: TGTGCCACCAGCAGAGCGGGGGAGTCAACGACTGAAGCTTTCTTT. J is TRBJ1-1 and V is TRBV15; a weak D match, TRBD1 (5 bases). This CDR3 region has 15 residues. Looked up from germline, CDR1 is LNHNV and CDR2 is YYDKDF (reference sequence). V shed 1 base and J shed 5 bases, with 14 bases lying between them.

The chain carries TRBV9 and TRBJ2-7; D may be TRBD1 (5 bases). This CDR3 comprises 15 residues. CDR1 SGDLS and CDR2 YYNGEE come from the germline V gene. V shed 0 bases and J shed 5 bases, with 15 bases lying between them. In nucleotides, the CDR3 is TGTGCCAGCAGCGTAGGGGCAGGGATTGCCCACGAGCAGTACTTC. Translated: CASSVGAGIAHEQYF.

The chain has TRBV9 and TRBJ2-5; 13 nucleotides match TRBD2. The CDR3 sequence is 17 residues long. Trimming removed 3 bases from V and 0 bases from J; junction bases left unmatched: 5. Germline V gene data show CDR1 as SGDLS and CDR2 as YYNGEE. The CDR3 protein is CASSGGTSGAYQETQYF. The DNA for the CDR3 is TGTGCCAGCAGCGGGGGGACTAGCGGGGCGTACCAAGAGACCCAGTACTTC. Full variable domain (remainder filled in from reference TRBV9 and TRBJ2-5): DSGVTQTPKHLITATGQRVTLRCSPRSGDLSVYWYQQSLDQGLQFLIQYYNGEERAKGNILERFSAQQFPDLHSELNLSSLELGDSALYFCASSGGTSGAYQETQYFGPGTRLLVL.

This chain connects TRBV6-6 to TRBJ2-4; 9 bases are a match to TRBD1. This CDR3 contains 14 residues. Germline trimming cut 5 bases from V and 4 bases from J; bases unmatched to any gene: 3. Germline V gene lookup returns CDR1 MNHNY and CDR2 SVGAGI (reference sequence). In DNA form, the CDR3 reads TGTGCCAGCAGTCTAGGGACAGGGAAAAACATTCAGTACTTC. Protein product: CASSLGTGKNIQYF.

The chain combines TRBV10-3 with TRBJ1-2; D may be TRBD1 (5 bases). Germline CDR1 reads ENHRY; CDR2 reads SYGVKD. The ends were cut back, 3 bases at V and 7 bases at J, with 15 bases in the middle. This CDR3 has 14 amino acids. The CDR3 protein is CAISETQGSGGYTF. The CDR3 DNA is TGTGCCATCAGTGAAACCCAGGGTAGCGGTGGCTACACCTTC.

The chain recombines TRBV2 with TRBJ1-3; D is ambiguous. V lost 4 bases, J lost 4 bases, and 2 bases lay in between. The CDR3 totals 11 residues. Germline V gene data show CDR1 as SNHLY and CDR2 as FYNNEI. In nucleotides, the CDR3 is TGTGCCAGCAGTGTAGGAAACACCATATATTTT. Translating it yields CASSVGNTIYF.

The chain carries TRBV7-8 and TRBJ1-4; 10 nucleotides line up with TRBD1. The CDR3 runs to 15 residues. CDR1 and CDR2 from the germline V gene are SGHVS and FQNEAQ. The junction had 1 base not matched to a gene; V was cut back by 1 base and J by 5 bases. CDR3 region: CASSLGTGGNEKLFF. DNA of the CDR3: TGTGCCAGCAGCTTAGGGACAGGGGGAAATGAAAAACTGTTTTTT.

The CDR3, as DNA: TGTGCCAGTAGTCGAAGACAGGGACTCGATTATGGCTACACCTTC. This gives the protein CASSRRQGLDYGYTF. The rearrangement uses TRBV19 and TRBJ1-2; TRBD1 matches at 7 bases. The germline V gene encodes CDR1 LNHDA and CDR2 SQIVND (reference sequence). CDR3 size: 15 residues. After removal of 5 bases from V and 5 bases from J, the junction contained 11 bases not matched to a gene.

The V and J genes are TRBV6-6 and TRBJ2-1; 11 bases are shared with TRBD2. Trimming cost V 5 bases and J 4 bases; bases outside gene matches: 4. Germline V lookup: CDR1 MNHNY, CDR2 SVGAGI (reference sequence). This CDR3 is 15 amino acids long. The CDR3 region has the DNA TGTGCCAGCAGTGTAGCGGGGGGGGTTTACAATGAGCAGTTCTTC. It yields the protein CASSVAGGVYNEQFF.

The CDR3 is CASSPDSTTEAFF. The CDR3 bases are TGTGCCAGCAGCCCCGACAGTACCACTGAAGCTTTCTTT. This chain links TRBV5-4 with TRBJ1-1; maybe TRBD1 (5 bases). There are 13 residues in the CDR3. Germline CDR1 reads SGHNT; CDR2 reads YYREEE (reference sequence). V gave up 4 bases and J gave up 4 bases, with 11 bases separating them.